A selection of T cell receptor beta chains follows, all from one sample in a study of regulatory T cells in long-lasting Graves disease. A single record per CDR3 protein comes from TCRdb applying MiXCR to the multiplex PCR reads. The data show about 540,000 distinct CDR3 sequences, with approximately 13% seen just once and roughly a tenth held by the top ten. The sample was also linked to a second study, of T cells in Graves' hyperthyroidism and ophthalmopathy.

The starting material was peripheral blood mononuclear cells (PBMCs), obtained at new diagnosis, from a patient treated with antithyroid drugs. The receptors shown here come from a man aged 30-40 years with Graves disease. CDR3s include the opening cysteine and the closing phenylalanine or tryptophan. D genes are given only for firm matches. Size is stated for part of the rows, as once, few or many counts, or as a class when the clone is expanded.

CDR3 DNA: TGCAGTGCTAGAGCGCTAGACACCCAAGAGACCCAGTACTTC
CDR3 protein: CSARALDTQETQYF
V gene: TRBV20-1
clone size: many
J gene: TRBJ2-5
D gene: NA

CDR3 DNA: TGTGCCAGCAGCTTACTAGCGGAAGATACCAATGAGCAGTTCTTC
CDR3 protein: CASSLLAEDTNEQFF
V gene: TRBV7-9
clone size: many
J gene: TRBJ2-1
D gene: TRBD2

CDR3 DNA: TGTGCCAGCTCACTCCCCGGGACTAGCGACAATGAGCAGTTCTTC
CDR3 protein: CASSLPGTSDNEQFF
V gene: TRBV18
clone size: NA
J gene: TRBJ2-1
D gene: TRBD2

CDR3 DNA: TGCGCCAGCAGCCCGCAGGACTATCTCTACGAGCAGTACTTC
CDR3 protein: CASSPQDYLYEQYF
V gene: TRBV5-1
clone size: few
J gene: TRBJ2-7
D gene: NA

CDR3 DNA: TGTGCCAGCAGCCCAGGGACAGGGGAGAGGCAGCCCCAGCATTTT
CDR3 protein: CASSPGTGERQPQHF
V gene: TRBV5-4
clone size: many
J gene: TRBJ1-5
D gene: TRBD1

CDR3 DNA: TGTGCCTGGAATCGGGATAACACCGGGGAGCTGTTTTTT
CDR3 protein: CAWNRDNTGELFF
V gene: TRBV30
clone size: NA
J gene: TRBJ2-2
D gene: NA

CDR3 DNA: TGTGCCAGCAGCCAAGATTCTGGGAGCGGAGATACGCAGTATTTT
CDR3 protein: CASSQDSGSGDTQYF
V gene: TRBV3-1
clone size: NA
J gene: TRBJ2-3
D gene: NA

CDR3 DNA: TGTGCCAGCAGCCTCAGCGGGACGGGGAATGAGCAGTTCTTC
CDR3 protein: CASSLSGTGNEQFF
V gene: TRBV3-1
clone size: many
J gene: TRBJ2-1
D gene: TRBD2

CDR3 DNA: TGTGCCAGCAGTGAGTGGGGGAGGCCCGTTGAGGAGCAGTTCTTC
CDR3 protein: CASSEWGRPVEEQFF
V gene: TRBV2
clone size: many
J gene: TRBJ2-1
D gene: NA

CDR3 DNA: TGCAGCAGCTACAGTTTGAACACTGAAGCTTTCTTT
CDR3 protein: CSSYSLNTEAFF
V gene: TRBV29-1
clone size: NA
J gene: TRBJ1-1
D gene: NA

CDR3 DNA: TGCAGTGTCCAAATAACGGGACTAGCGGGAGTCATGGATGAGCAGTTCTTC
CDR3 protein: CSVQITGLAGVMDEQFF
V gene: TRBV20-1
clone size: many
J gene: TRBJ2-1
D gene: TRBD2

CDR3 DNA: TGTGCCACCAGTGATTCAACCATTTCACCAGGAGAGAGGTATGGCTACACCTTC
CDR3 protein: CATSDSTISPGERYGYTF
V gene: TRBV24-1
clone size: NA
J gene: TRBJ1-2
D gene: NA

CDR3 DNA: TGTGCCAGCAGCTTAAGGACAGGGGACGTCAAACTGTTTTTT
CDR3 protein: CASSLRTGDVKLFF
V gene: TRBV7-2
clone size: many
J gene: TRBJ1-4
D gene: TRBD1

CDR3 DNA: TGTGCCAGCAGCCCTGGGTGGGACCCTAACTATGGCTACACCTTC
CDR3 protein: CASSPGWDPNYGYTF
V gene: TRBV11-2
clone size: many
J gene: TRBJ1-2
D gene: NA

CDR3 DNA: TGCGCCAGCAGCCAAGATCAGCTAGCGCGAACCTCTGGGGCCAACGTCCTGACTTTC
CDR3 protein: CASSQDQLARTSGANVLTF
V gene: TRBV4-1
clone size: NA
J gene: TRBJ2-6
D gene: NA

CDR3 DNA: TGTGCCAGCAGTCCCGCGGAGGGTGTGAAGAGAATTAACTATGGCTACACCTTC
CDR3 protein: CASSPAEGVKRINYGYTF
V gene: TRBV27
clone size: many
J gene: TRBJ1-2
D gene: NA

CDR3 DNA: TGTGCCAGCAGCCAAGTTGGGGACTACTACTACGAGCAGTACTTC
CDR3 protein: CASSQVGDYYYEQYF
V gene: TRBV3-1
clone size: NA
J gene: TRBJ2-7
D gene: TRBD2

CDR3 DNA: TGTGCCGCCTTGGACGGAGGAGGGACAGATACGCAGTATTTT
CDR3 protein: CAALDGGGTDTQYF
V gene: TRBV10-3
clone size: NA
J gene: TRBJ2-3
D gene: NA

CDR3 DNA: TGTGCCAGCAGGGGGGGCGGGACCCTCTTCCACGAGCAGTACTTC
CDR3 protein: CASRGGGTLFHEQYF
V gene: TRBV27
clone size: few
J gene: TRBJ2-7
D gene: NA

CDR3 DNA: TGTGCCAGCAGCCCTATGGGCTACACTGGGGCCAACGTCCTGACTTTC
CDR3 protein: CASSPMGYTGANVLTF
V gene: TRBV28
clone size: many
J gene: TRBJ2-6
D gene: NA

CDR3 DNA: TGCGCCAGCAGCTTGGAAGCGACAGGCCCATATAATTCACCCCTCCACTTT
CDR3 protein: CASSLEATGPYNSPLHF
V gene: TRBV5-1
clone size: many
J gene: TRBJ1-6
D gene: NA

CDR3 DNA: TGTGCCAGTAGTATAGCAGGGACTTCAGAGACCCAGTACTTC
CDR3 protein: CASSIAGTSETQYF
V gene: TRBV19
clone size: few
J gene: TRBJ2-5
D gene: NA

CDR3 DNA: TGCGCCAGCAGCTTTCGGGGGAGTGGGGAGACCCAGTACTTC
CDR3 protein: CASSFRGSGETQYF
V gene: TRBV5-1
clone size: NA
J gene: TRBJ2-5
D gene: NA

CDR3 DNA: TGCGCCAGCAGCTCTTACATAACCGGGGAGCTGTTTTTT
CDR3 protein: CASSSYITGELFF
V gene: TRBV5-1
clone size: many
J gene: TRBJ2-2
D gene: NA

CDR3 DNA: TGTGCCACTGTAGGGCCTACTCGCTATGGCTACACCTTC
CDR3 protein: CATVGPTRYGYTF
V gene: TRBV7-9
clone size: NA
J gene: TRBJ1-2
D gene: NA

CDR3 DNA: TGTGCCAGCAGGTCGACTAGCGGGACGAACACCGGGGAGCTGTTTTTT
CDR3 protein: CASRSTSGTNTGELFF
V gene: TRBV2
clone size: many
J gene: TRBJ2-2
D gene: TRBD2

CDR3 DNA: TGTGCCAGCAAGACGGACAGGGTACCCCTTCTATCCTACGAGCAGTACTTC
CDR3 protein: CASKTDRVPLLSYEQYF
V gene: TRBV6-1
clone size: many
J gene: TRBJ2-7
D gene: TRBD1

CDR3 DNA: TGTGCCAGCAGTTACAGGGTCGGTTACAATGAGCAGTTCTTC
CDR3 protein: CASSYRVGYNEQFF
V gene: TRBV6-2/TRBV6-3
clone size: many
J gene: TRBJ2-1
D gene: NA